The T cell receptor beta chain described here comes from a study of shared clonotypes between healthy human individuals. Whole-study findings and limits: Depth of sequencing was expected to influence donor clonotype sharing.

V lost 3 bases, J lost 5 bases, and 11 bases lay in between. This CDR3 comprises 14 residues. The germline gives CDR1 LNHDA, CDR2 SQIVND (reference sequence). TCRdb's table, derived via immunoSEQ multiplex PCR, lists solely in-frame clones and lacks some. The sample has roughly 220,000 clones; approximately 65% are singletons. A note on this clone: The antigen is unknown.

The chain links TRBV19 to TRBJ2-1; D possibly corresponds to TRBD1 (6 bases). The source is a man aged 30 to 45 in good health. The sample was memory CD4+ T cells sorted from blood. As for subset: CD45RA-negative fraction. Here the CDR3 reads CASSMRGGHNEQFF. CDR3 bases: TGTGCCAGTAGTATGAGAGGGGGACACAATGAGCAGTTCTTC. The variable domain in full, completed from reference TRBV19 and TRBJ2-1, reads DGGITQSPKYLFRKEGQNVTLSCEQNLNHDAMYWYRQDPGQGLRLIYYSQIVNDFQKGDIAEGYSVSREKKESFPLTVTSAQKNPTAFYLCASSMRGGHNEQFFGPGTRLTVL.